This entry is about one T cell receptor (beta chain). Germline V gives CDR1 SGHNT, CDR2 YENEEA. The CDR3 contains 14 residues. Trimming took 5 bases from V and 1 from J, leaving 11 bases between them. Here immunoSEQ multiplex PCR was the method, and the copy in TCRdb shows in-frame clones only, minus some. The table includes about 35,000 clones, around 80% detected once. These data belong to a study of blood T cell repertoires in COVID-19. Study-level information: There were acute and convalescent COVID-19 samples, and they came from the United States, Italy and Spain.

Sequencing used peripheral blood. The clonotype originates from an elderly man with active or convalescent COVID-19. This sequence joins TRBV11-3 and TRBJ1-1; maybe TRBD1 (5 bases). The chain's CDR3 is CASSPRGGNTEAFF. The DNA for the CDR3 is TGTGCCAGCAGCCCACGGGGGGGGAACACTGAAGCTTTCTTT. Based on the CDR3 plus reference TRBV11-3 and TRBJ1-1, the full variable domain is EAGVVQSPRYKIIEKKQPVAFWCNPISGHNTLYWYLQNLGQGPELLIRYENEEAVDDSQLPKDRFSAERLKGVDSTLKIQPAELGDSAVYLCASSPRGGNTEAFFGQGTRLTVV.